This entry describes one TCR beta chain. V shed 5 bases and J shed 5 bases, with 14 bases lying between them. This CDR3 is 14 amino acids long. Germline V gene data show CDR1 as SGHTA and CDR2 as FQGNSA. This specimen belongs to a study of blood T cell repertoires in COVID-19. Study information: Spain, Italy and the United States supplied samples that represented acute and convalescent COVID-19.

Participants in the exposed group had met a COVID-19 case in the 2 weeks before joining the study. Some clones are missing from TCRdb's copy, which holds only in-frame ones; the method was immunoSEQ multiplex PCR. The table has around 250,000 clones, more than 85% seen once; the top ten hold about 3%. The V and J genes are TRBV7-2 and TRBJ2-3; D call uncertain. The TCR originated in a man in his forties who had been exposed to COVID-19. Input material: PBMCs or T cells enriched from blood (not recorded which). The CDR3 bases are TGTGCCAGCAGCCCCCGGGTGGGTGGAGATACGCAGTATTTT. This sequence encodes CASSPRVGGDTQYF.